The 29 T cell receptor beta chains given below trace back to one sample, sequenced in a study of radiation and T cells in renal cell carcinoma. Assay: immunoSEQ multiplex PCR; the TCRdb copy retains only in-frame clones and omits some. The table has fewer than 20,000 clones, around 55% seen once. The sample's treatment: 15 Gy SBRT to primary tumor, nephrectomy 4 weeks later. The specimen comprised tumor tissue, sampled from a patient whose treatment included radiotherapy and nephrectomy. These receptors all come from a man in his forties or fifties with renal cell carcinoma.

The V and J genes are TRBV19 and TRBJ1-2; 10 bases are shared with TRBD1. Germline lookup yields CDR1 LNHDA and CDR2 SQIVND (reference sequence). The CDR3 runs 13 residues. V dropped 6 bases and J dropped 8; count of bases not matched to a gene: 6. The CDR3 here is CASSLTGGRGYTF. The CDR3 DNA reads TGTGCCAGTAGCCTGACAGGGGGCAGGGGCTACACCTTC.

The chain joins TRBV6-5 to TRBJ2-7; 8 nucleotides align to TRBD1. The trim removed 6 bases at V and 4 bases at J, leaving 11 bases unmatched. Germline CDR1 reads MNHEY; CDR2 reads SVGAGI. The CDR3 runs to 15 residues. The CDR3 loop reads CASSLYGQGAYEQYF. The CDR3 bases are TGTGCCAGCAGCCTTTACGGGCAGGGGGCTTACGAGCAGTACTTC.

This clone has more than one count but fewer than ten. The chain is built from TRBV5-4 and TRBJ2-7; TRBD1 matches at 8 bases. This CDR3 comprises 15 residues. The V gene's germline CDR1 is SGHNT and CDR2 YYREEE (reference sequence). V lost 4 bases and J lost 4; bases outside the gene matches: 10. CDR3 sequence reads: CASSVGTGGAYEQYF. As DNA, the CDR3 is TGTGCCAGCAGCGTAGGGACAGGAGGGGCATACGAGCAGTACTTC.

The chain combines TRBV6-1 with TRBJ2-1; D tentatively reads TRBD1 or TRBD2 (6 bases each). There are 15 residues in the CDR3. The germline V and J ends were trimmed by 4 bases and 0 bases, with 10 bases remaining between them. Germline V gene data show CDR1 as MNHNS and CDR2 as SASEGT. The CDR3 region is CASSAEGGSYNEQFF. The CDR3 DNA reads TGTGCCAGCAGTGCAGAGGGGGGCTCCTACAATGAGCAGTTCTTC.

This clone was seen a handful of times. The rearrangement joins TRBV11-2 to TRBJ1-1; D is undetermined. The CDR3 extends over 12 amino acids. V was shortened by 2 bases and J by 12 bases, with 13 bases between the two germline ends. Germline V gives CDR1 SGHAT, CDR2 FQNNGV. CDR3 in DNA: TGTGCCAGCAGCTTACTCGGACGCCCGCCTTTCTTT. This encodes CASSLLGRPPFF.

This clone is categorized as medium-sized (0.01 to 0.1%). The CDR3 loop reads CAWRSDGTGELFF. The CDR3 DNA follows: TGTGCCTGGAGGAGCGATGGCACCGGGGAGCTGTTTTTT. The V and J genes are TRBV30 and TRBJ2-2; the D is unclear. Germline V gene sequence: CDR1 GTSNPN, CDR2 SVGIG (reference sequence). The CDR3 extends over 13 amino acids. Trimming removed 3 bases at V and 4 bases at J, with 9 bases between.

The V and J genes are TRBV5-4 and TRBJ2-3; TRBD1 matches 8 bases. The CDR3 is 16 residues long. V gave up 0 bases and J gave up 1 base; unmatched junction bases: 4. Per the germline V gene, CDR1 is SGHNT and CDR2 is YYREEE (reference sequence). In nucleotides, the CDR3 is TGTGCCAGCAGCTTGGACAGGGGGGAGGGCACAGATACGCAGTATTTT. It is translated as CASSLDRGEGTDTQYF.

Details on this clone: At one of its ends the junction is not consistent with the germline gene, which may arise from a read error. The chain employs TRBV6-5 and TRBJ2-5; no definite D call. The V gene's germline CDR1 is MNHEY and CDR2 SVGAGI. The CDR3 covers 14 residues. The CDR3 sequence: CASSGFSFQETQYF. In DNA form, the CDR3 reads TGTGCAAGCAGTGGGTTTAGCTTCCAAGAGACCCAGTACTTC.

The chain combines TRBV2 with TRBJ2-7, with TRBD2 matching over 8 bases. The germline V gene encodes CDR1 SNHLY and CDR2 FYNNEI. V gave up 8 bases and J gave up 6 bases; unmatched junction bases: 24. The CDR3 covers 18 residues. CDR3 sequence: CASRRSGSVSRLRIEQYF. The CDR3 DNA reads TGTGCCAGCCGTCGAAGCGGGAGCGTGAGTCGTCTAAGGATCGAGCAGTACTTC.

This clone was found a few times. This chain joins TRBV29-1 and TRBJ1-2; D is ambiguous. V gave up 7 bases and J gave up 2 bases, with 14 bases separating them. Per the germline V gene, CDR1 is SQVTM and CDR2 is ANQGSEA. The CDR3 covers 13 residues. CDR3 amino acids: CSGGLEQNYGYTF. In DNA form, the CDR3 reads TGCAGCGGCGGATTGGAACAGAACTATGGCTACACCTTC.

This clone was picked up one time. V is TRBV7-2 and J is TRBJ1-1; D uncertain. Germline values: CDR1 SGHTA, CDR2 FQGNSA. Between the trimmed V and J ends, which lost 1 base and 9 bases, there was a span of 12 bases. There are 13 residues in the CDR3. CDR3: CASSLDPTFQAFF. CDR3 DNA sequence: TGTGCCAGCAGCTTAGATCCTACCTTCCAAGCTTTCTTT.

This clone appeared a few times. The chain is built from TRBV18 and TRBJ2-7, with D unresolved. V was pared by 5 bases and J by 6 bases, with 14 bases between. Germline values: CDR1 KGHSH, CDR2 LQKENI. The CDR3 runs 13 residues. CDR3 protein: CASSEGYLREQYF. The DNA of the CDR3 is TGTGCCAGCTCAGAAGGTTATCTACGCGAGCAGTACTTC.

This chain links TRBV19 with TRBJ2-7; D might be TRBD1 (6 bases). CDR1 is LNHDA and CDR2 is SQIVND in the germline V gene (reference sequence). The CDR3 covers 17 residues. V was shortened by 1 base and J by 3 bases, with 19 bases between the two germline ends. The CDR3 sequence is CASSIAMDRTSGYEQYF. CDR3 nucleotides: TGTGCCAGTAGTATAGCTATGGACAGAACATCGGGCTACGAGCAGTACTTC. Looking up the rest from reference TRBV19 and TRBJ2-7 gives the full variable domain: DGGITQSPKYLFRKEGQNVTLSCEQNLNHDAMYWYRQDPGQGLRLIYYSQIVNDFQKGDIAEGYSVSREKKESFPLTVTSAQKNPTAFYLCASSIAMDRTSGYEQYFGPGTRLTVT.

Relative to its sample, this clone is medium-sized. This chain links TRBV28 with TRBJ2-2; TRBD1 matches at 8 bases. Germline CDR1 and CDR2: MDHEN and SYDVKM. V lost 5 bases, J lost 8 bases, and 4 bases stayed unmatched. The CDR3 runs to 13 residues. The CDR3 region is CASSRTGLGELFF. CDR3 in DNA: TGTGCCAGCAGTCGGACAGGGCTGGGGGAGCTGTTTTTT.

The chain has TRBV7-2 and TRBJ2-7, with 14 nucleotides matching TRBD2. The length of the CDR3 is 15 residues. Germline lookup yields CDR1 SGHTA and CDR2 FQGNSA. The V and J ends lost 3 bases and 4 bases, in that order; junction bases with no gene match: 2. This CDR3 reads CASSLGLAGAYEQYF. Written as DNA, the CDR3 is TGTGCCAGCAGCTTGGGACTAGCGGGGGCGTACGAGCAGTACTTC. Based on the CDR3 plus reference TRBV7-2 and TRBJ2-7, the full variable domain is GAGVSQSPSNKVTEKGKDVELRCDPISGHTALYWYRQSLGQGLEFLIYFQGNSAPDKSGLPSDRFSAERTGGSVSTLTIQRTQQEDSAVYLCASSLGLAGAYEQYFGPGTRLTVT.

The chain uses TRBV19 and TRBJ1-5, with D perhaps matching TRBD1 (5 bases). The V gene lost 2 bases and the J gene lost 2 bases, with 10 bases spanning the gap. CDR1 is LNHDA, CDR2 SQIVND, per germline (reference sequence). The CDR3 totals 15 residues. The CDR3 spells CASSIWQGGNQPQHF. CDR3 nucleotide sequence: TGTGCCAGTAGTATATGGCAGGGAGGCAATCAGCCCCAGCATTTT.

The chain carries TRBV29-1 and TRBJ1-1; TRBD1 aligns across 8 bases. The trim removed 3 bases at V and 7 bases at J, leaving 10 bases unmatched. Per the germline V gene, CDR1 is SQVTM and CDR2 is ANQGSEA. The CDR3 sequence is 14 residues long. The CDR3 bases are TGCAGCGTTGACCATCGGACAGGGTTGAATGAAGCTTTCTTT. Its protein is CSVDHRTGLNEAFF.

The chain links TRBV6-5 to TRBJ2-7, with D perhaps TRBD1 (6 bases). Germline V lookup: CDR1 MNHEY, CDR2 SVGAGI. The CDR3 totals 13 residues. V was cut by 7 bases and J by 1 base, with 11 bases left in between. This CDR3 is CASKVRGSYEQYF. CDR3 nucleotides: TGTGCCAGCAAGGTGAGGGGGTCCTACGAGCAGTACTTC.

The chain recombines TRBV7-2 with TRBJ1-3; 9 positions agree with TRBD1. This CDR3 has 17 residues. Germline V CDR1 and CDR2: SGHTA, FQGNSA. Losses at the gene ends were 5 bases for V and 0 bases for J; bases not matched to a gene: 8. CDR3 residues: CASSIVGTGFSGNTIYF. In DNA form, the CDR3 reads TGTGCCAGCAGCATCGTCGGGACAGGGTTCTCTGGAAACACCATATATTTT.

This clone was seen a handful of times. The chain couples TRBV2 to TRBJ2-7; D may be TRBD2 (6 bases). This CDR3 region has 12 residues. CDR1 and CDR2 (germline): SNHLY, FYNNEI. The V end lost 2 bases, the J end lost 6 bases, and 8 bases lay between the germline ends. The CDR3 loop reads CASSEPGVEQYF. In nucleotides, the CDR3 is TGTGCCAGCAGTGAACCGGGGGTCGAGCAGTACTTC. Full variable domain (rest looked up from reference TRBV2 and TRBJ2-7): EPEVTQTPSHQVTQMGQEVILRCVPISNHLYFYWYRQILGQKVEFLVSFYNNEISEKSEIFDDQFSVERPDGSNFTLKIRSTKLEDSAMYFCASSEPGVEQYFGPGTRLTVT.

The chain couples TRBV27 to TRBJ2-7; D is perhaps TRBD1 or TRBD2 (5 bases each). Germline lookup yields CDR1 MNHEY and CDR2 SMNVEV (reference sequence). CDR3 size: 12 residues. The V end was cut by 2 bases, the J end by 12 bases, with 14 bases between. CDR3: CASSLPGAKPYF. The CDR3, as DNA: TGTGCCAGCAGTTTACCCGGGGCGAAGCCGTACTTC.

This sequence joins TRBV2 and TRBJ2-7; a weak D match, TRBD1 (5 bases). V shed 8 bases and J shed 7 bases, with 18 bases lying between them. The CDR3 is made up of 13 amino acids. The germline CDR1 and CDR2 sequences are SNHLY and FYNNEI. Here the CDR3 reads CASGQGPGMEQYF. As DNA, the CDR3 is TGTGCCAGCGGGCAGGGCCCCGGTATGGAGCAGTACTTC. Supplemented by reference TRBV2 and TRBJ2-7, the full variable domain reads EPEVTQTPSHQVTQMGQEVILRCVPISNHLYFYWYRQILGQKVEFLVSFYNNEISEKSEIFDDQFSVERPDGSNFTLKIRSTKLEDSAMYFCASGQGPGMEQYFGPGTRLTVT.

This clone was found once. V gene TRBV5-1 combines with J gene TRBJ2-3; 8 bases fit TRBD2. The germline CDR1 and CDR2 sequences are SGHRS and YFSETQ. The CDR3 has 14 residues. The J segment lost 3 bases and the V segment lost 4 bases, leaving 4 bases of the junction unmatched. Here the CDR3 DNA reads TGCGCCAGCAGCATGGTAGCGGGGACAGATACGCAGTATTTT. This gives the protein CASSMVAGTDTQYF.

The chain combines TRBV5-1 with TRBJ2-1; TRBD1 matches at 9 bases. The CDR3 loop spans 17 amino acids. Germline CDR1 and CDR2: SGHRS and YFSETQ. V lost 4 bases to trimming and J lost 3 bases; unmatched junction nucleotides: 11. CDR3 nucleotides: TGCGCCAGCAGCGCAGACCCACAGGGGGCGGGCTACAATGAGCAGTTCTTC. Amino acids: CASSADPQGAGYNEQFF.

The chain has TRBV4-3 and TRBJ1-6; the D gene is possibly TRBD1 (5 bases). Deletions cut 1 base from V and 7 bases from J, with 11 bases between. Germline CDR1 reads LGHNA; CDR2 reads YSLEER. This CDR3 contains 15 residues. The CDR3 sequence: CASSQGGGNNSPLHF. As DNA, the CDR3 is TGCGCCAGCAGCCAAGGGGGGGGGAACAATTCACCCCTCCACTTT.

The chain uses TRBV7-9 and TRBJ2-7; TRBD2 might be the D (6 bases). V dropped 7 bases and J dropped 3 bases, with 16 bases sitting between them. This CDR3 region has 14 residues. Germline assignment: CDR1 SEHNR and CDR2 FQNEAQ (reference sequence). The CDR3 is CASTTGAGFYEQYF. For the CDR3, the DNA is TGTGCCAGCACCACGGGAGCCGGATTCTACGAGCAGTACTTC.

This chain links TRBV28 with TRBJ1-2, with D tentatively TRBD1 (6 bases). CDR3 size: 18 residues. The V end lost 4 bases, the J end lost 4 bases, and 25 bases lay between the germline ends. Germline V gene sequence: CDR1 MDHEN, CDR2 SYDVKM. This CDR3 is CASSSQGFLEIVGYGYTF. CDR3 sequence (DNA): TGTGCCAGCAGTTCCCAGGGGTTTTTAGAGATCGTAGGCTATGGCTACACCTTC.

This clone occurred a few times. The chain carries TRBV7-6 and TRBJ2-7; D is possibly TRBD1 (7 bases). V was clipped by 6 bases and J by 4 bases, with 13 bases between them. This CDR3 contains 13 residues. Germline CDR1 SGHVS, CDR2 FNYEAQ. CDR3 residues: CASRPTGRYEQYF. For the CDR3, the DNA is TGTGCCAGCAGGCCGACAGGGAGGTACGAGCAGTACTTC.

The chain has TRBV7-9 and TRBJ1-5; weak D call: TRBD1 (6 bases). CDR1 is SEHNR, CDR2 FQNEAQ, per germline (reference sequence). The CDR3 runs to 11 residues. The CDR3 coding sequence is TGTGCGGGGGGCACCGAGAGGCCCCAGCATTTT. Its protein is CAGGTERPQHF.